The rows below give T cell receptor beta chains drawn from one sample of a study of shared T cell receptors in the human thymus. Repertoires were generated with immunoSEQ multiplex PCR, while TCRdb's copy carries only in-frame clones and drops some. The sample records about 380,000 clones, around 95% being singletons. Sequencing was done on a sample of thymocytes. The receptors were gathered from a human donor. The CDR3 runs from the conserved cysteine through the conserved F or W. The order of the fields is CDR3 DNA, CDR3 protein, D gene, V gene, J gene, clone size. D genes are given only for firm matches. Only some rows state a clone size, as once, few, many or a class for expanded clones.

CDR3nt: TGTGCCAGCAGTCCCCCCCCTCAGGGGGGGACTAATGAAAAACTGTTTTTT
CDR3aa: CASSPPPQGGTNEKLFF
d_gene: TRBD1
v_gene: TRBV28
j_gene: TRBJ1-4
abundance: -

CDR3nt: TGTGCCAGCTCACTCACTGGACCACTATATAGCAATCAGCCCCAGCATTTT
CDR3aa: CASSLTGPLYSNQPQHF
d_gene: -
v_gene: TRBV18
j_gene: TRBJ1-5
abundance: -

CDR3nt: TGTGCCATAAGGGCCCCAGAACCCCCCTACGAGCAGTACTTC
CDR3aa: CAIRAPEPPYEQYF
d_gene: -
v_gene: TRBV19
j_gene: TRBJ2-7
abundance: once

CDR3nt: TGTGCCACGAGAGGGCGGGACACTGAAGCTTTCTTT
CDR3aa: CATRGRDTEAFF
d_gene: -
v_gene: TRBV6-5
j_gene: TRBJ1-1
abundance: -

CDR3nt: TGTGCCAGCTCACCCTCGGGGTCCTCGAGCAATCAGCCCCAGCATTTT
CDR3aa: CASSPSGSSSNQPQHF
d_gene: -
v_gene: TRBV18
j_gene: TRBJ1-5
abundance: -

CDR3nt: TGTGCCAGCTCACCACCGCAGGAGACCCAGTACTTC
CDR3aa: CASSPPQETQYF
d_gene: -
v_gene: TRBV18
j_gene: TRBJ2-5
abundance: -

CDR3nt: TGCGCCAGCAGTTCGGGAGGGCGACATGAGCAGTTCTTC
CDR3aa: CASSSGGRHEQFF
d_gene: TRBD2
v_gene: TRBV10-1
j_gene: TRBJ2-1
abundance: -

CDR3nt: TGTGCCAGCAGGGGACCGGGACAGGATGACTATGGCTACACCTTC
CDR3aa: CASRGPGQDDYGYTF
d_gene: TRBD1
v_gene: TRBV27
j_gene: TRBJ1-2
abundance: once

CDR3nt: TGTGCCAGCAGTGAAGCCGGACAGGGACGAGAGACCCAGTACTTC
CDR3aa: CASSEAGQGRETQYF
d_gene: TRBD1
v_gene: TRBV2
j_gene: TRBJ2-5
abundance: once

CDR3nt: TGTGCCAGCAGCTGGACTAGCGGGAACGAGCAGTACTTC
CDR3aa: CASSWTSGNEQYF
d_gene: TRBD2
v_gene: TRBV5-4
j_gene: TRBJ2-7
abundance: -

CDR3nt: TGTGCCATCAGTGAGCCACAGCGGGAGGGCCTGAATGAGCAGTTCTTC
CDR3aa: CAISEPQREGLNEQFF
d_gene: TRBD2
v_gene: TRBV10-3
j_gene: TRBJ2-1
abundance: -

CDR3nt: TGTGCCAGCTCACCCTACACCGTCTCCACAGATACGCAGTATTTT
CDR3aa: CASSPYTVSTDTQYF
d_gene: -
v_gene: TRBV18
j_gene: TRBJ2-3
abundance: -

CDR3nt: TGTGCCAGCAGGGGCCACCAGAGGGTGAGCACTGAAGCTTTCTTT
CDR3aa: CASRGHQRVSTEAFF
d_gene: -
v_gene: TRBV27
j_gene: TRBJ1-1
abundance: -

CDR3nt: TGTGCCAGCTACCCTTCGAGGGAGGGCCGCTCCGAGCAGTACTTC
CDR3aa: CASYPSREGRSEQYF
d_gene: TRBD2
v_gene: TRBV28
j_gene: TRBJ2-7
abundance: -

CDR3nt: TGTGCCAGCAGTCAGATCCCAGGGGACCCACGGGGGTATGGCTACACCTTC
CDR3aa: CASSQIPGDPRGYGYTF
d_gene: -
v_gene: TRBV7-2
j_gene: TRBJ1-2
abundance: -

CDR3nt: TGCGCCAGCAGCACCTGGGGGAATTTTCCGGGCTACACCTTC
CDR3aa: CASSTWGNFPGYTF
d_gene: -
v_gene: TRBV5-1
j_gene: TRBJ1-2
abundance: -

CDR3nt: TGTGCCAGCAGCCACGGACGCCCGACCAGGCTCTCTGGAAACACCATATATTTT
CDR3aa: CASSHGRPTRLSGNTIYF
d_gene: -
v_gene: TRBV7-9
j_gene: TRBJ1-3
abundance: -

CDR3nt: TGCGCCAGCAGCTTGGGAGGCAGGGAAGAGACCCAGTACTTC
CDR3aa: CASSLGGREETQYF
d_gene: -
v_gene: TRBV5-1
j_gene: TRBJ2-5
abundance: -

CDR3nt: TGTGCCAGCAGTTACTCGAAATATGGACTCATGGGCCAAGCTTTCTTT
CDR3aa: CASSYSKYGLMGQAFF
d_gene: -
v_gene: TRBV6-6
j_gene: TRBJ1-1
abundance: -

CDR3nt: TGCGCCAGCAGCTTGGGAGCGGGCGCGCAAGAGACCCAGTACTTC
CDR3aa: CASSLGAGAQETQYF
d_gene: -
v_gene: TRBV5-1
j_gene: TRBJ2-5
abundance: -

CDR3nt: TGTGCCAGTAGTCCCCTCCGGCTAGCGGGAGACGACACCGGGGAGCTGTTTTTT
CDR3aa: CASSPLRLAGDDTGELFF
d_gene: TRBD2
v_gene: TRBV19
j_gene: TRBJ2-2
abundance: -

CDR3nt: TGCGCCAGCAGCCAAGCCAAAACAACCCCTTACAATGAGCAGTTCTTC
CDR3aa: CASSQAKTTPYNEQFF
d_gene: -
v_gene: TRBV4-3
j_gene: TRBJ2-1
abundance: -

CDR3nt: TGCGCCAGCGGGCCTCAACAGACCAGCTCCTACAATGAGCAGTTCTTC
CDR3aa: CASGPQQTSSYNEQFF
d_gene: -
v_gene: TRBV4-3
j_gene: TRBJ2-1
abundance: -

CDR3nt: TGTGCCAGCAGCTCGGGGCCGAGGTTTTGGAATCAGCCCCAGCATTTT
CDR3aa: CASSSGPRFWNQPQHF
d_gene: -
v_gene: TRBV27
j_gene: TRBJ1-5
abundance: -

CDR3nt: TGTGCCACCTGGGGGTATCGTGGCCCCGTATACTCCTACGAGCAGTACTTC
CDR3aa: CATWGYRGPVYSYEQYF
d_gene: -
v_gene: TRBV27
j_gene: TRBJ2-7
abundance: -

CDR3nt: TGCGCCAGCAGCCCGGCTGGCGGCGAGCAGTACTTC
CDR3aa: CASSPAGGEQYF
d_gene: -
v_gene: TRBV10-2
j_gene: TRBJ2-7
abundance: -

CDR3nt: TGTGCCAGCAGCGCACCGGGACAGGGCTACGAGCAGTACTTC
CDR3aa: CASSAPGQGYEQYF
d_gene: TRBD1
v_gene: TRBV9
j_gene: TRBJ2-7
abundance: -

CDR3nt: TGCGCCAGCAGCCAGATCCCGACTAGCGGAGGACCCCTCGAGGTGACGGTCTCCTACGAGCAGTACTTC
CDR3aa: CASSQIPTSGGPLEVTVSYEQYF
d_gene: TRBD2
v_gene: TRBV5-1
j_gene: TRBJ2-7
abundance: -

CDR3nt: TGTGCCAGCAGCTTAAGCACGACAGGCCACTACACCTTC
CDR3aa: CASSLSTTGHYTF
d_gene: -
v_gene: TRBV5-6
j_gene: TRBJ1-2
abundance: -

CDR3nt: TGTGCCAGCTCAGCATCTAGGGACCGCCCCTACAATGAGCAGTTCTTC
CDR3aa: CASSASRDRPYNEQFF
d_gene: -
v_gene: TRBV18
j_gene: TRBJ2-1
abundance: -

CDR3nt: TGTGCCAGCAGCCCTGGAACCGGGACTAGCGGGAGGAATGAGCAGTTCTTC
CDR3aa: CASSPGTGTSGRNEQFF
d_gene: TRBD2
v_gene: TRBV7-9
j_gene: TRBJ2-1
abundance: -

CDR3nt: TGTGCCAGCAGTTCTCCAACCGGGACAGGCCCCTTC
CDR3aa: CASSSPTGTGPF
d_gene: TRBD1
v_gene: TRBV27
j_gene: TRBJ2-7
abundance: -

CDR3nt: TGTGCCAGCAGTCCACGGGACGGACCGAGTTTGGGGCTAGCGGGAGACCGCTTGACAGAGCAGTACTTC
CDR3aa: CASSPRDGPSLGLAGDRLTEQYF
d_gene: TRBD2
v_gene: TRBV27
j_gene: TRBJ2-7
abundance: -

CDR3nt: TGCGCCAGCAGCTCACCCGGGACTAGCGGAGTGGATCGTAGCACAGATACGCAGTATTTT
CDR3aa: CASSSPGTSGVDRSTDTQYF
d_gene: TRBD2
v_gene: TRBV4-3
j_gene: TRBJ2-3
abundance: -

CDR3nt: TGTGCCAGCAGCGAGGACGGGAGCGGTGTGACAGATACGCAGTATTTT
CDR3aa: CASSEDGSGVTDTQYF
d_gene: -
v_gene: TRBV6-6
j_gene: TRBJ2-3
abundance: -

CDR3nt: TGTGCCAGCAGGGGACAGGGCTGCGAGGCCCAGTACTTC
CDR3aa: CASRGQGCEAQYF
d_gene: TRBD1
v_gene: TRBV28
j_gene: TRBJ2-5
abundance: few

CDR3nt: TGCGCCAGCAGCTTGGAAGGGTATGCGGGCGGGGGCTACACCTTC
CDR3aa: CASSLEGYAGGGYTF
d_gene: -
v_gene: TRBV5-1
j_gene: TRBJ1-2
abundance: -